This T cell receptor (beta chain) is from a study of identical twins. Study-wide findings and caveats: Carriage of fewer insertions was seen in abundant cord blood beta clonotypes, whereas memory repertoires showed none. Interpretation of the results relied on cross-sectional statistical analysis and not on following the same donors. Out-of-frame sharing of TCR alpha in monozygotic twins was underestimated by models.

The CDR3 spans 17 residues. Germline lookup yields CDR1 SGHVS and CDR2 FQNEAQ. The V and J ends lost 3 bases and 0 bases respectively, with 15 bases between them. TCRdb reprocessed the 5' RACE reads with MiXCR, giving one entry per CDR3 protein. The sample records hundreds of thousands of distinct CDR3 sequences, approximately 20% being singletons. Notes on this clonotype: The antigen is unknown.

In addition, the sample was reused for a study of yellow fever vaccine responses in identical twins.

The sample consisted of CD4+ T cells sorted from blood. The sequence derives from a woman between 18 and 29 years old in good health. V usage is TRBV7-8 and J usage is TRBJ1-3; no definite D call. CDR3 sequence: CASSFSTRSDSGNTIYF. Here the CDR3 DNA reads TGTGCCAGCAGCTTCTCGACACGATCCGACTCTGGAAACACCATATATTTT.